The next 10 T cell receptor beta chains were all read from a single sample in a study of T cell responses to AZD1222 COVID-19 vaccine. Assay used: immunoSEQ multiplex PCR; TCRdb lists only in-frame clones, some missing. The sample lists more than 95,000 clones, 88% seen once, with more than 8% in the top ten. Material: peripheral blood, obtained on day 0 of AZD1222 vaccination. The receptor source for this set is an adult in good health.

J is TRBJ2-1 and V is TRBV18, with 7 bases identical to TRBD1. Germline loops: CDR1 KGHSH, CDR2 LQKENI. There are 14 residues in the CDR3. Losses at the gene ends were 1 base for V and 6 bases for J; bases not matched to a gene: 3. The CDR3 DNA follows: TGTGCCAGCTCACCACTAGGGACAGTCAATGAGCAGTTCTTC. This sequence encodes CASSPLGTVNEQFF.

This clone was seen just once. CDR3: CATSDFPRPKHQPQHF. In DNA form, the CDR3 reads TGTGCCACCAGTGATTTCCCCAGGCCGAAACATCAGCCCCAGCATTTT. The chain employs TRBV24-1 and TRBJ1-5; D remains ambiguous. V was shortened by 1 base and J by 5 bases, with 14 bases between the two germline ends. This CDR3 spans 16 amino acids. Germline V gene data show CDR1 as KGHDR and CDR2 as SFDVKD.

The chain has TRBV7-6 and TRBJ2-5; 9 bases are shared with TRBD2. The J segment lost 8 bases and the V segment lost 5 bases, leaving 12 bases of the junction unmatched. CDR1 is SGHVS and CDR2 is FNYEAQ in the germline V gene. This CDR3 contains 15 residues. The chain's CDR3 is CASSQGFAGGTTQYF. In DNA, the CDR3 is TGTGCCAGCAGCCAAGGGTTTGCGGGGGGGACAACCCAGTACTTC.

The CDR3 sequence: CASSLGQGRGQPQHF. DNA of the CDR3: TGTGCCAGCAGCTTGGGACAGGGGCGAGGGCAGCCCCAGCATTTT. The chain combines TRBV7-2 with TRBJ1-5; the match to TRBD1 covers 10 bases. The junction had 6 bases not matched to a gene; V was cut back by 3 bases and J by 7 bases. The CDR3 has 15 amino acids. Germline CDR1 SGHTA, CDR2 FQGNSA.

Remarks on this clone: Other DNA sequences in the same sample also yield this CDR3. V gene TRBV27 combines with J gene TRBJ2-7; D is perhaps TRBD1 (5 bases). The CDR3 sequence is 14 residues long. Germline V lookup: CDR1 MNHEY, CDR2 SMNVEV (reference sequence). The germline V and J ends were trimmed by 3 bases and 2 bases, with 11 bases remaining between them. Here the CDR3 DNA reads TGTGCCAGCAGTTTGTCTAGGGGCCCCTACGAGCAGTACTTC. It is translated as CASSLSRGPYEQYF.

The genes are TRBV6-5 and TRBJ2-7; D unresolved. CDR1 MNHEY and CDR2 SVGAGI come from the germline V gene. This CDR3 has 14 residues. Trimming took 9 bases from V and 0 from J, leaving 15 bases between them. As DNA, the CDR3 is TGTGCCAGTGAGAAGGGCGCAAACTCCTACGAGCAGTACTTC. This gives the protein CASEKGANSYEQYF.

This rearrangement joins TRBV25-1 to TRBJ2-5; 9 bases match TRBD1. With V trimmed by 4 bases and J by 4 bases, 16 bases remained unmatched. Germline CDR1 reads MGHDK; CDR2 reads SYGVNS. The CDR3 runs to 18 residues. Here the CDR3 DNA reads TGTGCCAGCAGTGGTCCTTGGTCACAGGGGGCTTCAGGAGAGACCCAGTACTTC. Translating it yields CASSGPWSQGASGETQYF.

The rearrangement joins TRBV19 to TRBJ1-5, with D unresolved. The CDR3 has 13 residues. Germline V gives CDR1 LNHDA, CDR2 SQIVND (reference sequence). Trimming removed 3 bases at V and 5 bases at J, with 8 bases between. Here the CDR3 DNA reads TGTGCCAGTAGTATGAGCACAGATCAGCCCCAGCATTTT. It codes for CASSMSTDQPQHF.

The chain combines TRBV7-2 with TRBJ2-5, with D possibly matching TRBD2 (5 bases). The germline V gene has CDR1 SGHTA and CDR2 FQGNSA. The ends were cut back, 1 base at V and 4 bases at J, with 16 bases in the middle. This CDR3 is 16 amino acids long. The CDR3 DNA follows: TGTGCCAGCAGCTTAGAATATCGGCTAGGGAGAGAGACCCAGTACTTC. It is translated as CASSLEYRLGRETQYF. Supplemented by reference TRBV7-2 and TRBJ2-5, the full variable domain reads GAGVSQSPSNKVTEKGKDVELRCDPISGHTALYWYRQSLGQGLEFLIYFQGNSAPDKSGLPSDRFSAERTGGSVSTLTIQRTQQEDSAVYLCASSLEYRLGRETQYFGPGTRLLVL.

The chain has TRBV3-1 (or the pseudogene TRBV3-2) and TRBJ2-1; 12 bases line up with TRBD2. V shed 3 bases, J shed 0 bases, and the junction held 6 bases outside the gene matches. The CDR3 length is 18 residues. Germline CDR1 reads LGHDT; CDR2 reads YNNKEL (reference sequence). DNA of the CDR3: TGTGCCAGCAGCCAGGGGACTAGCGGGCTTAGCTCCTACAATGAGCAGTTCTTC. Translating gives CASSQGTSGLSSYNEQFF.